What follows describes a single T cell receptor (beta chain). Antigen: not known. Profiling relied on immunoSEQ multiplex PCR, and the TCRdb table lists in-frame clones only, not all of them. This sample yields around 150,000 clones, of which roughly 90% are seen a single time; 5.5% to 6% belongs to the top ten. Donors were drawn from the 120-subject validation cohort, separate from the approximately 670-subject first cohort. The sample originates from a study of cytomegalovirus exposure and HLA in healthy donors. Study results and caveats: Published work reported that the classifier diagnosed cytomegalovirus status with high specificity and sensitivity. Cytomegalovirus-associated status was assigned to 150 or so TCR beta chains. According to a subsequent analysis, TCR clusters from the first cohort were inclined to appear together in the 110 or so validation repertoires.

This CDR3 is built from 14 residues. Looked up from germline, CDR1 is SQVTM and CDR2 is ANQGSEA. The V gene lost 5 bases and the J gene lost 0 bases, with 10 bases spanning the gap. Sequenced sample: PBMCs. The V and J genes are TRBV29-1 and TRBJ1-4; D not resolved. The receptor was isolated from a woman aged 25 to 39 in good health and CMV-seronegative. CDR3 loop: CSVRGIATNEKLFF. DNA of the CDR3: TGCAGCGTTCGAGGGATTGCAACTAATGAAAAACTGTTTTTT. The full variable domain, rest sourced from reference TRBV29-1 and TRBJ1-4, is SAVISQKPSRDICQRGTSLTIQCQVDSQVTMMFWYRQQPGQSLTLIATANQGSEATYESGFVIDKFPISRPNLTFSTLTVSNMSPEDSSIYLCSVRGIATNEKLFFGSGTQLSVL.